One and the same sample provided the 17 T cell receptor beta chains below, sequenced in a study of cytomegalovirus exposure and HLA in healthy donors. Some clones are missing from TCRdb's copy, which holds only in-frame ones; the method was immunoSEQ multiplex PCR. The sample records under 200,000 clones, about 90% being singletons. Material for sequencing was PBMCs. These receptors all come from a woman younger than 30 in good health and CMV-seropositive.

CDR3 DNA sequence: TGCGCCAGCAGCCAAGTTAACAACCGCAATCAGCCCCAGCATTTT. Translated: CASSQVNNRNQPQHF. V gene TRBV4-1 combines with J gene TRBJ1-5; D gene uncertain. V gave up 1 base and J gave up 2 bases, with 9 bases separating them. The germline V gene has CDR1 MGHRA and CDR2 YSYEKL. This CDR3 region has 15 residues.

This sequence joins TRBV2 and TRBJ2-7, with TRBD1 as a possible D gene (6 bases). CDR3 length: 15 amino acids. The germline CDR1 and CDR2 sequences are SNHLY and FYNNEI. V lost 5 bases, J lost 3 bases, and 17 bases lay in between. CDR3 DNA: TGTGCCAGCAGTACTCTCGGGACACCGATCTACGAGCAGTACTTC. Encoded protein: CASSTLGTPIYEQYF.

The DNA of the CDR3 is TGTGCCGCCCGTGAGCAGGAAAACACCGGGGAGCTGTTTTTT. Protein product: CAAREQENTGELFF. The V gene is TRBV28, the J gene TRBJ2-2; no reliable D call. V was shortened by 11 bases and J by 2 bases, with 15 bases between the two germline ends. Germline V gives CDR1 MDHEN, CDR2 SYDVKM. The CDR3 runs 14 residues.

J is TRBJ2-1 and V is TRBV7-2; 7 nucleotides line up with TRBD1. The CDR3 runs to 15 residues. V lost 1 base to trimming and J lost 3 bases; unmatched junction nucleotides: 3. Germline V CDR1 and CDR2: SGHTA, FQGNSA. Here the CDR3 DNA reads TGTGCCAGCAGCTTAGGGACAGGATACTACAATGAGCAGTTCTTC. Translation: CASSLGTGYYNEQFF.

Note on this clone: One end of the junction is discordant with germline, which a read error may explain. The genes are TRBV5-1 and TRBJ2-5; D perhaps matches TRBD1 (6 bases). CDR3 length: 15 amino acids. Germline V lookup: CDR1 SGHRS, CDR2 YFSETQ. CDR3 sequence reads: CASSQYRAIQETQYF. The DNA of the CDR3 is TGTGCCAGCAGCCAATACAGGGCAATTCAAGAGACCCAGTACTTC.

V usage is TRBV28 and J usage is TRBJ1-1, with D unresolved. V was clipped by 8 bases and J by 7 bases, with 23 bases between them. The CDR3 length is 15 residues. Looked up from germline, CDR1 is MDHEN and CDR2 is SYDVKM. This CDR3 reads CASLHSYRDKGEAFF. As DNA, the CDR3 is TGTGCCAGCTTACATTCTTACAGAGATAAAGGTGAAGCTTTCTTT. Looking up the rest from reference TRBV28 and TRBJ1-1 gives the full variable domain: DVKVTQSSRYLVKRTGEKVFLECVQDMDHENMFWYRQDPGLGLRLIYFSYDVKMKEKGDIPEGYSVSREKKERFSLILESASTNQTSMYLCASLHSYRDKGEAFFGQGTRLTVV.

V and J are TRBV18 and TRBJ2-7; 9 bases agree with TRBD1. Trimming at V came to 6 bases and at J to 2 bases, leaving 5 bases not matched to a gene. Germline V gene lookup returns CDR1 KGHSH and CDR2 LQKENI. The CDR3 contains 14 residues. CDR3 sequence (DNA): TGTGCCAGCTCTCCGGACAGGGGCCCCTACGAGCAGTACTTC. Protein: CASSPDRGPYEQYF.

The rearrangement uses TRBV4-2 and TRBJ2-7; 10 nucleotides match TRBD2. V lost 1 base and J lost 4; bases outside the gene matches: 4. The CDR3 is 15 amino acids. The V gene's germline CDR1 is LGHNA and CDR2 YNFKEQ. As DNA, the CDR3 is TGTGCCAGCAGCCAAGCTAGCGGGGGTTCTTACGAGCAGTACTTC. Its translation is CASSQASGGSYEQYF.

This chain joins TRBV5-1 and TRBJ1-2, with no clear D. The CDR3 totals 14 residues. Germline loops: CDR1 SGHRS, CDR2 YFSETQ. V gave up 4 bases and J gave up 8 bases, with 18 bases separating them. This CDR3 is CASSITTNKEGYTF. DNA of the CDR3: TGCGCCAGCAGCATAACCACAAACAAGGAGGGCTACACCTTC.

This clone was detected only once. This chain joins TRBV18 and TRBJ1-5; 8 positions match TRBD1. V trimming: 3 bases; J trimming: 4 bases; junction bases outside the gene matches: 2. Germline V gene lookup returns CDR1 KGHSH and CDR2 LQKENI. The CDR3 consists of 14 residues. The CDR3 bases are TGTGCCAGCTCACCTGGGGACAGGAATCAGCCCCAGCATTTT. Amino acids: CASSPGDRNQPQHF.

This clone has just one count. The J gene is TRBJ2-3, the V gene TRBV10-1; 9 bases agree with TRBD2. The length of the CDR3 is 13 residues. The V gene's germline CDR1 is WNHNN and CDR2 SYGVQD (reference sequence). The trim removed 6 bases at V and 7 bases at J, leaving 5 bases unmatched. CDR3 coding DNA: TGCGCCAGCAGAGGTAGCGGGAGTAATACGCAGTATTTT. This sequence encodes CASRGSGSNTQYF.

V usage is TRBV7-7 and J usage is TRBJ1-2; 7 nucleotides agree with TRBD1. The germline CDR1 and CDR2 sequences are SSHAT and FNYEAQ (reference sequence). The CDR3 totals 12 residues. The CDR3 nucleotides read TGTGCTGTTCGACAGGGAAAGCATGGCTACACCTTC. Translating it yields CAVRQGKHGYTF.

The chain couples TRBV29-1 to TRBJ1-1; tentative D call: TRBD1 (5 bases). Germline assignment: CDR1 SQVTM and CDR2 ANQGSEA. The CDR3 is made up of 13 amino acids. V was trimmed by 3 bases and J by 0 bases, leaving 8 bases between them. The CDR3 DNA reads as TGCAGCGTTGAGGGGCAGTTGAACACTGAAGCTTTCTTT. This translates into CSVEGQLNTEAFF.

This rearrangement joins TRBV18 to TRBJ2-1; 8 nucleotides line up with TRBD1. Germline trimming cut 7 bases from V and 3 bases from J; bases unmatched to any gene: 5. The CDR3 extends over 14 amino acids. The germline V gene has CDR1 KGHSH and CDR2 LQKENI. The chain's CDR3 is CASYSGGFYNEQFF. CDR3 nucleotide sequence: TGTGCCAGCTATTCAGGGGGCTTCTACAATGAGCAGTTCTTC. The full variable domain, with the rest looked up from reference TRBV18 and TRBJ2-1, is NAGVMQNPRHLVRRRGQEARLRCSPMKGHSHVYWYRQLPEEGLKFMVYLQKENIIDESGMPKERFSAEFPKEGPSILRIQQVVRGDSAAYFCASYSGGFYNEQFFGPGTRLTVL.

This rearrangement joins TRBV27 to TRBJ2-3; the D gene is possibly TRBD1 (7 bases). The CDR3 sequence is 15 residues long. Germline V lookup: CDR1 MNHEY, CDR2 SMNVEV (reference sequence). V was shortened by 6 bases and J by 2 bases, with 15 bases between the two germline ends. The CDR3 region is CASRPQGGPTDTQYF. As DNA, the CDR3 is TGTGCCAGCAGGCCGCAGGGGGGACCCACAGATACGCAGTATTTT.

The rearrangement links TRBV7-9 to TRBJ2-1, with D possibly TRBD1 on 5 matching bases. V was pared by 1 base and J by 8 bases, with 12 bases between. The germline V gene has CDR1 SEHNR and CDR2 FQNEAQ (reference sequence). There are 14 residues in the CDR3. CDR3 region: CASSLGQGLDEQFF. The CDR3 nucleotides are TGTGCCAGCAGCTTAGGGCAGGGCCTAGATGAGCAGTTCTTC.

V gene TRBV19 combines with J gene TRBJ2-3, with D tentatively TRBD1 (6 bases). There are 15 residues in the CDR3. Germline assignment: CDR1 LNHDA and CDR2 SQIVND (reference sequence). V was trimmed by 3 bases and J by 6 bases, leaving 16 bases between them. The chain's CDR3 is CASSITGMVGDTQYF. The DNA for the CDR3 is TGTGCCAGTAGTATCACAGGGATGGTGGGTGATACGCAGTATTTT.